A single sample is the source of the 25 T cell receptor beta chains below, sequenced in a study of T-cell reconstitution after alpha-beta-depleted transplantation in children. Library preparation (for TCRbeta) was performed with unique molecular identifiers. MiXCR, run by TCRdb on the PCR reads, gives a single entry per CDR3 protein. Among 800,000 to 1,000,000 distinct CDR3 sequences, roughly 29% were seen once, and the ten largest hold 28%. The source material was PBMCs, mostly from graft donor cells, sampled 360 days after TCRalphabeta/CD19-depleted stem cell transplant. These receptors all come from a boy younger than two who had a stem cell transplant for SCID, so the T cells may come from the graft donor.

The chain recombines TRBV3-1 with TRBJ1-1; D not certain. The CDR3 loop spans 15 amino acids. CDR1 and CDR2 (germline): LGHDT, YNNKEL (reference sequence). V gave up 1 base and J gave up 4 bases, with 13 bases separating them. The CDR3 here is CASSQVRFSGTEAFF. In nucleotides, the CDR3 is TGTGCCAGCAGCCAAGTACGCTTTTCAGGCACTGAAGCTTTCTTT.

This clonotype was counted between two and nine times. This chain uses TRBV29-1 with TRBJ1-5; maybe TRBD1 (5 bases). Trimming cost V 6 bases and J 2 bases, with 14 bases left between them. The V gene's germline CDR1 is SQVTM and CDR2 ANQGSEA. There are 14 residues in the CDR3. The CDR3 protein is CSVGLGLGNQPQHF. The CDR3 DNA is TGCAGCGTGGGGCTGGGATTGGGCAATCAGCCCCAGCATTTT.

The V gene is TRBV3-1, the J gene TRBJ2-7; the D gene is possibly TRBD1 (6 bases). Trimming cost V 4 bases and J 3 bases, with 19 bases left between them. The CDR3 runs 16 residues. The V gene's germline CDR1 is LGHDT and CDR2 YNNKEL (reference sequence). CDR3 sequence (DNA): TGTGCCAGCAGCCTCGGACAGACATATCCCCTCTACGAGCAGTACTTC. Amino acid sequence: CASSLGQTYPLYEQYF.

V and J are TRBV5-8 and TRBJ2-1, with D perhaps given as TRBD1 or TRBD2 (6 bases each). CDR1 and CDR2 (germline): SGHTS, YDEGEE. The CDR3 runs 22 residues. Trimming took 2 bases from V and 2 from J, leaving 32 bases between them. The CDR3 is CASSFLRSRHAPGARTYNEQFF. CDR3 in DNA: TGTGCCAGCAGCTTTCTCCGAAGCCGACACGCGCCGGGGGCGAGGACCTACAATGAGCAGTTCTTC. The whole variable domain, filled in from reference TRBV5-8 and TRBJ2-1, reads EAGVTQSPTHLIKTRGQQATLRCSPISGHTSVYWYQQALGLGLQFLLWYDEGEERNRGNFPPRFSGRQFPNYSSELNVNALELEDSALYLCASSFLRSRHAPGARTYNEQFFGPGTRLTVL.

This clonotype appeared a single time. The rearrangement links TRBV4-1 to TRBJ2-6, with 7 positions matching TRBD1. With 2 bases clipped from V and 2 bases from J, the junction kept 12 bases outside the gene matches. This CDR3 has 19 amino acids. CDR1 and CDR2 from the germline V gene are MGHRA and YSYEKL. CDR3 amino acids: CASSQRRQGAWPGANVLTF. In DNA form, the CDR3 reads TGCGCCAGCAGCCAAAGAAGACAGGGAGCGTGGCCTGGGGCCAACGTCCTGACTTTC.

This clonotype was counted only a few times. The CDR3 nucleotides are TGTGCCAGCAGCGTAGGACTAGCGGGGGGGCAGGGAGATACGCAGTATTTT. Its protein product is CASSVGLAGGQGDTQYF. V gene TRBV9 combines with J gene TRBJ2-3; 14 bases match TRBD2. CDR1 is SGDLS and CDR2 is YYNGEE in the germline V gene. Losses at the gene ends were 0 bases for V and 5 bases for J; bases not matched to a gene: 5. The CDR3 is 17 amino acids. Using reference TRBV9 and TRBJ2-3 for the parts outside the CDR3, the full variable domain is DSGVTQTPKHLITATGQRVTLRCSPRSGDLSVYWYQQSLDQGLQFLIQYYNGEERAKGNILERFSAQQFPDLHSELNLSSLELGDSALYFCASSVGLAGGQGDTQYFGPGTRLTVL.

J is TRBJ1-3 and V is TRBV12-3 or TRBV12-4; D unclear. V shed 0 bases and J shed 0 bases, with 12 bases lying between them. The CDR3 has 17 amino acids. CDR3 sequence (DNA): TGTGCCAGCAGTTTAGCGCTTATAACAGTCTCTGGAAACACCATATATTTT. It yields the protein CASSLALITVSGNTIYF.

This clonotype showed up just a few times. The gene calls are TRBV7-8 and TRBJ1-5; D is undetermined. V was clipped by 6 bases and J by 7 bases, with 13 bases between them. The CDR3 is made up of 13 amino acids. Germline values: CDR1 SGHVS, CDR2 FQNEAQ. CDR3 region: CASSTRRGQPQHF. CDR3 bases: TGTGCCAGCAGTACCAGACGTGGGCAGCCCCAGCATTTT. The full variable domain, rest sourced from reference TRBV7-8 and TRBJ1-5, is GAGVSQSPRYKVAKRGQDVALRCDPISGHVSLFWYQQALGQGPEFLTYFQNEAQLDKSGLPSDRFFAERPEGSVSTLKIQRTQQEDSAVYLCASSTRRGQPQHFGDGTRLSIL.

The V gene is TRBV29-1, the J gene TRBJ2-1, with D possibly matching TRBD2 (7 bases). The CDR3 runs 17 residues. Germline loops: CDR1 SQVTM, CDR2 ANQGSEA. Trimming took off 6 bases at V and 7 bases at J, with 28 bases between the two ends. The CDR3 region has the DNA TGCAGCGTGCGGGGAGGCCAAATCCCGGGGGGCCAGAATGAGCAGTTCTTC. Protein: CSVRGGQIPGGQNEQFF.

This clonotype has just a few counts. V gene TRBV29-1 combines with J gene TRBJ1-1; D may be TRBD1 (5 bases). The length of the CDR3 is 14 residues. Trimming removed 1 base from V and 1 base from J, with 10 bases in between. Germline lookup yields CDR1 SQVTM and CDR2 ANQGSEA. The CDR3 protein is CSVEGRQGNTEAFF. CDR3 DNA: TGCAGCGTTGAAGGGCGGCAGGGGAACACTGAAGCTTTCTTT.

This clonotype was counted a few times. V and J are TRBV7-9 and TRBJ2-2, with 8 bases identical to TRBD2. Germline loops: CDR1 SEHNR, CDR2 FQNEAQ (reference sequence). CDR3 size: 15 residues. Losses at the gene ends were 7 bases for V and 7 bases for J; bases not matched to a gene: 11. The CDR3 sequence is CASNLGLAAGGELFF. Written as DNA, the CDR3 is TGTGCCAGCAACCTCGGACTAGCTGCTGGCGGGGAGCTGTTTTTT. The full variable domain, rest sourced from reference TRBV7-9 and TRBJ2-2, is DTGVSQNPRHKITKRGQNVTFRCDPISEHNRLYWYRQTLGQGPEFLTYFQNEAQLEKSRLLSDRFSAERPKGSFSTLEIQRTEQGDSAMYLCASNLGLAAGGELFFGEGSRLTVL.

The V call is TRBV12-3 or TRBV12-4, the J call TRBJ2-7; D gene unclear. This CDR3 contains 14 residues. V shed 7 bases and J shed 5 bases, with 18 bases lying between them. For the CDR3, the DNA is TGTGCCAGCAACACCGGGCGGCCCACCAACGAGCAGTACTTC. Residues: CASNTGRPTNEQYF.

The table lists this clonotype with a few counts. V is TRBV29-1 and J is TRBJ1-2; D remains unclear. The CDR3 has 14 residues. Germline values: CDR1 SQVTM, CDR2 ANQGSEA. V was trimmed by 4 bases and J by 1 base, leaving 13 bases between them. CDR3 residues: CSVGPQELNYGYTF. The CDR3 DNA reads TGCAGCGTTGGACCCCAAGAACTTAACTATGGCTACACCTTC.

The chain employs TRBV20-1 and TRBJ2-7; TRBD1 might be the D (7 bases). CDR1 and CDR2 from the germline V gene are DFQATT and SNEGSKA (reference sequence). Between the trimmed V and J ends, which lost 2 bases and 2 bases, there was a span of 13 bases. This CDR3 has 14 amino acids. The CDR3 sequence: CSARKAGGTYEQYF. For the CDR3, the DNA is TGCAGTGCTAGAAAGGCAGGGGGGACCTACGAGCAGTACTTC.

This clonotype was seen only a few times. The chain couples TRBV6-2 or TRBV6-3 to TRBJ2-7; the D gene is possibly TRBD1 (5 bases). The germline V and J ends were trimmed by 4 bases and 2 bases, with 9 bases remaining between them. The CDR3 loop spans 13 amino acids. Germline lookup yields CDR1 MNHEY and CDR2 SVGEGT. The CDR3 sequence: CASSSRVAYEQYF. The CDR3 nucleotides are TGTGCCAGCAGTTCCAGGGTCGCCTACGAGCAGTACTTC.

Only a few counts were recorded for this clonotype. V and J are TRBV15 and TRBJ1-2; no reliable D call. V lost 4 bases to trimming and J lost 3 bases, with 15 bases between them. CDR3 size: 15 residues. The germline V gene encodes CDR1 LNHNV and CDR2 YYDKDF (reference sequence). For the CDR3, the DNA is TGTGCCACCAGCAAGAGGCTCCAGGCGGACTATGGCTACACCTTC. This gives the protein CATSKRLQADYGYTF.

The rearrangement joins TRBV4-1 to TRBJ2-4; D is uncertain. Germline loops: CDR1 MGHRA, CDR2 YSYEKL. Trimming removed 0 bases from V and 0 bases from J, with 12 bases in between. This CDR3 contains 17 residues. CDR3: CASSQDRVGLAKNIQYF. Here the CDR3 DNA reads TGCGCCAGCAGCCAAGACCGGGTAGGATTAGCCAAAAACATTCAGTACTTC.

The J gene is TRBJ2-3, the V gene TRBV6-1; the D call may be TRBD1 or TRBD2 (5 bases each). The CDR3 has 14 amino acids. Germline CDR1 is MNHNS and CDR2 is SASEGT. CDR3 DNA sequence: TGTGCTTCCTCGGGGCGGCTTAGCACAGATACGCAGTATTTT. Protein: CASSGRLSTDTQYF.

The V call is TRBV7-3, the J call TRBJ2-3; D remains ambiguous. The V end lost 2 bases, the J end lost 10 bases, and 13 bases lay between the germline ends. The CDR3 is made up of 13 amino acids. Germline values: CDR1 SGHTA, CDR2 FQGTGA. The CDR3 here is CASSLVRTLPQYF. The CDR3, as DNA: TGTGCCAGCAGCTTAGTGAGGACGCTTCCGCAGTATTTT.

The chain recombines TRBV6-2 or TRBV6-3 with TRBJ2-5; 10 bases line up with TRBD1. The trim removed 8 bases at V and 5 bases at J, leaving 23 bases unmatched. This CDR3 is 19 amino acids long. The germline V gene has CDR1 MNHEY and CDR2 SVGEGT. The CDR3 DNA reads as TGTGCCAGCCGCTACTATATCCGGGACAGGGGCGGGGGTAGGGAGACCCAGTACTTC. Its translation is CASRYYIRDRGGGRETQYF.

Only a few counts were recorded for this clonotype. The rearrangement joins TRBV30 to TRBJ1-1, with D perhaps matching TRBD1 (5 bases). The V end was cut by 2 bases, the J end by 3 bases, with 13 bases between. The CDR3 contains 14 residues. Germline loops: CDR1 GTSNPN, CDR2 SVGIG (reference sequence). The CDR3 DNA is TGTGCCTGGAGTCCAACAGGTTTTGACACTGAAGCTTTCTTT. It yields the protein CAWSPTGFDTEAFF.

This CDR3 reads CASSLFPIQGANTEAFF. The CDR3 bases are TGTGCCAGCAGCTTATTTCCCATACAGGGGGCTAACACTGAAGCTTTCTTT. The rearrangement links TRBV11-2 to TRBJ1-1; 9 bases are a match to TRBD1. The CDR3 loop spans 17 amino acids. Germline assignment: CDR1 SGHAT and CDR2 FQNNGV. V lost 2 bases to trimming and J lost 2 bases; unmatched junction nucleotides: 9.

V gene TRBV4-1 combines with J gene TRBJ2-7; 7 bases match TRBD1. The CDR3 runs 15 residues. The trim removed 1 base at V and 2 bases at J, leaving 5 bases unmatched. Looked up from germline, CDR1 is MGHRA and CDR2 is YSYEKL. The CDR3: CASSQVGTAAYEQYF. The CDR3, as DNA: TGCGCCAGCAGCCAAGTTGGGACAGCAGCCTACGAGCAGTACTTC.

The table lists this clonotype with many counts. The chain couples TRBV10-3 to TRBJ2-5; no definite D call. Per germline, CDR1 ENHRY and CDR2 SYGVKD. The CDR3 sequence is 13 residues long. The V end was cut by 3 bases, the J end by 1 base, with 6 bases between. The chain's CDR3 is CAISDSLQETQYF. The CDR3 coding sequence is TGTGCCATCAGTGACAGTCTCCAAGAGACCCAGTACTTC.

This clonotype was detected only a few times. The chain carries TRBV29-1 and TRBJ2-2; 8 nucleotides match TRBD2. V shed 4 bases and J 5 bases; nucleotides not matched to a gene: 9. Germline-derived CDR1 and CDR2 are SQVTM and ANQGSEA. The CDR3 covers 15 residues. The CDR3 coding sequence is TGCAGCGTTGGGGTGGAGCGGGGGTGGACCGGGGAGCTGTTTTTT. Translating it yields CSVGVERGWTGELFF.